This T cell receptor (beta chain) derives from a study of PD-L1 blockade in urothelial cancer. Study-wide results and limits: It was durable-benefit patients whose tumor-associated blood clones expanded more at 3 weeks.

Generated by immunoSEQ multiplex PCR, the TCRdb table keeps only in-frame clones and is missing some. The sample records tens of thousands of clones, approximately 90% being singletons. Samples spanned pretreatment and treatment, with 1 to 8 time points per patient. A remark on this clone: What it binds is unknown.

The sequence derives from a man in his 60s with urothelial cancer. Sequencing was performed on PBMCs, taken around atezolizumab (anti-PD-L1) treatment.

In DNA, the CDR3 is TGCGCCAGCAGTTTCCAAACCTCGTTCGGGACAGGGGTGACAGATACGCAGTATTTT. Its translation: CASSFQTSFGTGVTDTQYF. The V gene is TRBV5-1, the J gene TRBJ2-3; 10 bases line up with TRBD1. The trim removed 5 bases at V and 3 bases at J, leaving 18 bases unmatched. The CDR3 extends over 19 amino acids. CDR1 SGHRS and CDR2 YFSETQ come from the germline V gene.